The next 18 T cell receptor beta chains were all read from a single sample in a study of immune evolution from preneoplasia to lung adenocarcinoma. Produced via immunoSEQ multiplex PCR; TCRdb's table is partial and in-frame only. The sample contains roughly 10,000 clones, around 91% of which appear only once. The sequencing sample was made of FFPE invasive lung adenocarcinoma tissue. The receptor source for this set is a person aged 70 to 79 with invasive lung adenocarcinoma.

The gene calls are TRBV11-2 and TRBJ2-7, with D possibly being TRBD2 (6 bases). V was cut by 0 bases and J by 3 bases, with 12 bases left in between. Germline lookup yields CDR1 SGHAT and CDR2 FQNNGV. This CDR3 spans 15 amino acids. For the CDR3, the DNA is TGTGCCAGCAGCTTAGAAACAGGAGGGAACTACGAGCAGTACTTC. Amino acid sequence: CASSLETGGNYEQYF.

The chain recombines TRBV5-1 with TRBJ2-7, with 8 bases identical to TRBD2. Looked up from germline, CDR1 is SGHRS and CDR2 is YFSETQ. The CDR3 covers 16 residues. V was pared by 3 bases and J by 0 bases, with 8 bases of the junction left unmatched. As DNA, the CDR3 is TGCGCCAGCAGCTCCCTCGCGGGGGGACTCTCCTACGAGCAGTACTTC. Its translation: CASSSLAGGLSYEQYF.

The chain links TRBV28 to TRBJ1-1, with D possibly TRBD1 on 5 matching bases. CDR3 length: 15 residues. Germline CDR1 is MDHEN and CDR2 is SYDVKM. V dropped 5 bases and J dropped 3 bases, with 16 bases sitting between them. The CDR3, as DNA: TGTGCCAGCAGTACCGCCCGGGCGGGGGACACTGAAGCTTTCTTT. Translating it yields CASSTARAGDTEAFF.

The CDR3 spells CASSILGTEAFF. The CDR3 DNA follows: TGTGCCAGTAGTATTCTGGGCACTGAAGCTTTCTTT. This chain links TRBV19 with TRBJ1-1; D is unclear. CDR1 and CDR2 (germline): LNHDA, SQIVND (reference sequence). This CDR3 contains 12 residues. The ends were cut back, 3 bases at V and 4 bases at J, with 6 bases in the middle.

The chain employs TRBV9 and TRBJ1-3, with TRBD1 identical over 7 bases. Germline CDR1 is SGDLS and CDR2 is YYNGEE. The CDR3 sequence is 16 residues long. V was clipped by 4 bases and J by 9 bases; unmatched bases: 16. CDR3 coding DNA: TGTGCCAGCAGCCCCGGAGAGACAGGGAAGTTTGGCACCATATATTTT. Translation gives CASSPGETGKFGTIYF. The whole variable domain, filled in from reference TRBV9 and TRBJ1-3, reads DSGVTQTPKHLITATGQRVTLRCSPRSGDLSVYWYQQSLDQGLQFLIQYYNGEERAKGNILERFSAQQFPDLHSELNLSSLELGDSALYFCASSPGETGKFGTIYFGEGSWLTVV.

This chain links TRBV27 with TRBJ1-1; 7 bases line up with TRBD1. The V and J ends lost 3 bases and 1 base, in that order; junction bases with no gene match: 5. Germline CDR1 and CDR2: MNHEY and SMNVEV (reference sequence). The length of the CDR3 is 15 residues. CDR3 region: CASSLLDRKNTEAFF. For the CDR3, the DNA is TGTGCCAGCAGTTTGTTGGACAGGAAGAACACTGAAGCTTTCTTT.

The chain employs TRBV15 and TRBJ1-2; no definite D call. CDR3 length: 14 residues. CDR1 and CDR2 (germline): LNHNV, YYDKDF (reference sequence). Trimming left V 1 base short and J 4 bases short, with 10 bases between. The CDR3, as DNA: TGTGCCACCAGCAGAGCTTCCGGGAGCTATGGCTACACCTTC. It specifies CATSRASGSYGYTF.

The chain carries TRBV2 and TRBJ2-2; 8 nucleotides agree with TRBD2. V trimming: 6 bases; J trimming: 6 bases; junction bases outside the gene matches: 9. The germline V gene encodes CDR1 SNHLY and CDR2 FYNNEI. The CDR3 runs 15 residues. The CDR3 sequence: CASRAREGGSGELFF. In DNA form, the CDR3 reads TGTGCCAGCAGGGCTCGGGAGGGAGGTTCCGGGGAGCTGTTTTTT. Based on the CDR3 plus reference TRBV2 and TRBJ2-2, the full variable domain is EPEVTQTPSHQVTQMGQEVILRCVPISNHLYFYWYRQILGQKVEFLVSFYNNEISEKSEIFDDQFSVERPDGSNFTLKIRSTKLEDSAMYFCASRAREGGSGELFFGEGSRLTVL.

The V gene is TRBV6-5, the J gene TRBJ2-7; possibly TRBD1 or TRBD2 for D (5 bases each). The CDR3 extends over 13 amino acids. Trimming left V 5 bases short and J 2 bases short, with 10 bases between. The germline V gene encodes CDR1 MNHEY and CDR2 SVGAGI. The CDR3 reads CASSEGNAYEQYF. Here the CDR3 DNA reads TGTGCCAGCAGTGAGGGGAATGCCTACGAGCAGTACTTC.

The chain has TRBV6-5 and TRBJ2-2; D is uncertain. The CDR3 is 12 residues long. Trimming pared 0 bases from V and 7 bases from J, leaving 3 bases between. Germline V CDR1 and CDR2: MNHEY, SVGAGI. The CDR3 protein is CASSYSGGELFF. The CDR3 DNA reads TGTGCCAGCAGTTACTCAGGCGGGGAGCTGTTTTTT.

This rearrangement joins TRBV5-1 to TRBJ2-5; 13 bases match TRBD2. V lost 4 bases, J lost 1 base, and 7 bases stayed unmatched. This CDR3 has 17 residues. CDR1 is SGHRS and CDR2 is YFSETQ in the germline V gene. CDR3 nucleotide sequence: TGCGCCAGCAGCGAGGGACTAGCGGGGCCCCTCCAAGAGACCCAGTACTTC. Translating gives CASSEGLAGPLQETQYF.

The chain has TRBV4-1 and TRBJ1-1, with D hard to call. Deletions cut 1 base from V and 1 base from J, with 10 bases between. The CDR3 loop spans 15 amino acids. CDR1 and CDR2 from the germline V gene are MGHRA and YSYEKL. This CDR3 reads CASSQGFGRNTEAFF. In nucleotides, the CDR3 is TGCGCCAGCAGCCAAGGGTTCGGAAGGAACACTGAAGCTTTCTTT.

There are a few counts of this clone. The CDR3 loop reads CASSRDRAEGQYF. As DNA, the CDR3 is TGTGCCAGCAGCCGCGACAGGGCCGAGGGGCAGTACTTC. V usage is TRBV11-3 and J usage is TRBJ2-7; the match to TRBD1 covers 7 bases. V lost 5 bases, J lost 9 bases, and 10 bases stayed unmatched. CDR1 is SGHNT and CDR2 is YENEEA in the germline V gene. This CDR3 has 13 residues.

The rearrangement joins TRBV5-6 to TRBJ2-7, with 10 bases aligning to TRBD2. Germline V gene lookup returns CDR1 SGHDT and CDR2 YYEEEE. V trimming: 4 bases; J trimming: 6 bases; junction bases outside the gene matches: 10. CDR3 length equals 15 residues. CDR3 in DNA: TGTGCCAGCAGCCCTGGACTAGCGGAGGAGGGCGAGCAGTACTTC. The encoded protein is CASSPGLAEEGEQYF.

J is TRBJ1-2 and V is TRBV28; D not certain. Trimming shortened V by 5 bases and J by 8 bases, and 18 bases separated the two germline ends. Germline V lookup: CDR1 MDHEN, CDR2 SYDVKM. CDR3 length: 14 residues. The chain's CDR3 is CASSPPAALLGYTF. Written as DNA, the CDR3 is TGTGCCAGCAGTCCACCCGCTGCCCTTCTAGGCTACACCTTC.

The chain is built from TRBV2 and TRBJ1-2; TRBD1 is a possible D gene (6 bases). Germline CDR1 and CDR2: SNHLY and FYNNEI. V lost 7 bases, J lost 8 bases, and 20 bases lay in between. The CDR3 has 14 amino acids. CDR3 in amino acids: CASNALDRGGGYTF. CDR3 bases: TGTGCCAGCAACGCCCTCGACAGAGGGGGGGGCTACACCTTC.

The DNA of the CDR3 is TGTGCCAGCCAAACAGGGGGCGATGGCTACACCTTC. Amino acid sequence: CASQTGGDGYTF. The chain is built from TRBV6-4 and TRBJ1-2; TRBD1 matches at 9 bases. Trimming at V came to 8 bases and at J to 6 bases, leaving 4 bases not matched to a gene. Germline V CDR1 and CDR2: MRHNA, SNTAGT. The CDR3 is 12 amino acids.

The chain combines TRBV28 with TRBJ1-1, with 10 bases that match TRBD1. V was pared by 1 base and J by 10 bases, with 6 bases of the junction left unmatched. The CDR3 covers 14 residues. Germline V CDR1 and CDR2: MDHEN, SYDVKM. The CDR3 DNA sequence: TGTGCCAGCAGTTTATCCCCCGACAGGGGGCGAGCTTTCTTT. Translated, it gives CASSLSPDRGRAFF.